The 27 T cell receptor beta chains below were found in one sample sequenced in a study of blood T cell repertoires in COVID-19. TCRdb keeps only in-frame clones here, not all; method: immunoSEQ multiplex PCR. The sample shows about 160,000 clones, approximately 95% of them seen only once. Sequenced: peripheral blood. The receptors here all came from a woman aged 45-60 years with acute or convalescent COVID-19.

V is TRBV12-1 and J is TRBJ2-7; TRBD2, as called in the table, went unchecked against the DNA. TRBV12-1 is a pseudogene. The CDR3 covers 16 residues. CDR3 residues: CASSFVGSGRSYEQYF. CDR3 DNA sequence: TGTGCCAGCAGCTTTGTAGGTAGCGGGCGATCCTACGAGCAGTACTTC.

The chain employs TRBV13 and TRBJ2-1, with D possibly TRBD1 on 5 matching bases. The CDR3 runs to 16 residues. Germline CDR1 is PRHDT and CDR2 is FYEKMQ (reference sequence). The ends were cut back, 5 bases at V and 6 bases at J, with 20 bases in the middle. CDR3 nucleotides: TGTGCCAGCAGCCCGAATAGATCAGACAGCCTCAATGAGCAGTTCTTC. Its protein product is CASSPNRSDSLNEQFF.

In DNA form, the CDR3 reads TGTGCCAGCAGCACGGGGATTTATGGCTACACCTTC. Translated, it gives CASSTGIYGYTF. The chain combines TRBV9 with TRBJ1-2; D gene uncertain. This CDR3 is 12 amino acids long. Trimming cost V 4 bases and J 5 bases, with 9 bases left between them. Germline V gene data show CDR1 as SGDLS and CDR2 as YYNGEE.

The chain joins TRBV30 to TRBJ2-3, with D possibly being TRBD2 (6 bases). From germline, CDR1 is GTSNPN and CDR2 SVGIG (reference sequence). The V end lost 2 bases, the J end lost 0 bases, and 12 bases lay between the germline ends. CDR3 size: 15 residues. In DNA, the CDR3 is TGTGCCTGGAGTAAGACGGCGGGAAGCACAGATACGCAGTATTTT. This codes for CAWSKTAGSTDTQYF. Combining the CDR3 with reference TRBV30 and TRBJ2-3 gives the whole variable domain SQTIHQWPATLVQPVGSPLSLECTVEGTSNPNLYWYRQAAGRGLQLLFYSVGIGQISSEVPQNLSASRPQDRQFILSSKKLLLSDSGFYLCAWSKTAGSTDTQYFGPGTRLTVL.

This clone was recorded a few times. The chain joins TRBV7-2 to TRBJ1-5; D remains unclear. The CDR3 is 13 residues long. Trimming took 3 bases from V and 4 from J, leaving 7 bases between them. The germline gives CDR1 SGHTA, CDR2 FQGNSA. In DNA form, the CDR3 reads TGTGCCAGCAGCTTGCAGCGTAATCAGCCCCAGCATTTT. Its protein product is CASSLQRNQPQHF.

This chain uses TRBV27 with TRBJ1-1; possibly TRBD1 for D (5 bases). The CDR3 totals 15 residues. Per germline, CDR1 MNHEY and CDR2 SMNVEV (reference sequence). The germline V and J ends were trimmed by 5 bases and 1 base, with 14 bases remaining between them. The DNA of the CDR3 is TGTGCCAGCAGTGCCCAGGGAAGGAGGAACACTGAAGCTTTCTTT. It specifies CASSAQGRRNTEAFF.

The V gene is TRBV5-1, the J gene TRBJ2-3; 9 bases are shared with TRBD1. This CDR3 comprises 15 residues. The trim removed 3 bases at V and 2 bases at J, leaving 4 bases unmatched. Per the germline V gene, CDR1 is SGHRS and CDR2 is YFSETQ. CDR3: CASSSGQGNTDTQYF. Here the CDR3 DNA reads TGCGCCAGCAGCTCGGGACAGGGAAACACAGATACGCAGTATTTT.

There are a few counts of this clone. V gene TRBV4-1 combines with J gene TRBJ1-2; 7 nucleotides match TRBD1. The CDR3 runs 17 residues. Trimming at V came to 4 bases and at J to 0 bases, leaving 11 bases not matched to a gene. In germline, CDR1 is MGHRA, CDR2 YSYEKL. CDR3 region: CASSRTPGTEANYGYTF. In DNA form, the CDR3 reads TGCGCCAGCAGCCGAACCCCCGGGACAGAGGCTAACTATGGCTACACCTTC.

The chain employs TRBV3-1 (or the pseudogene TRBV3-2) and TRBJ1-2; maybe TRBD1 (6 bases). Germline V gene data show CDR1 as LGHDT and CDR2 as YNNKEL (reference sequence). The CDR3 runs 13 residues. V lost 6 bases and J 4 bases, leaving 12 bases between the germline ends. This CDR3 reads CASSPSRGYGYTF. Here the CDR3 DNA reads TGTGCCAGCAGTCCTTCCAGGGGCTATGGCTACACCTTC.

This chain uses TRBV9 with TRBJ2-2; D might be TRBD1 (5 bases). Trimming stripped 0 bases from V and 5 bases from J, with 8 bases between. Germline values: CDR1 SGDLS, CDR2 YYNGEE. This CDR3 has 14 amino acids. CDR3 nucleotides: TGTGCCAGCAGCGTAGATAGGGGAACCGGGGAGCTGTTTTTT. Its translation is CASSVDRGTGELFF.

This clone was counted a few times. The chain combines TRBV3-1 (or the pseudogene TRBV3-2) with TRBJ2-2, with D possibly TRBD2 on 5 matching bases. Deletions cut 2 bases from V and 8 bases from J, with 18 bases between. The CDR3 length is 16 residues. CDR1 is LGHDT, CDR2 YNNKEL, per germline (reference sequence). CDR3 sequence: CASSQSPGLSPGELFF. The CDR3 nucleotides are TGTGCCAGCAGCCAATCACCAGGACTCTCCCCGGGGGAGCTGTTTTTT.

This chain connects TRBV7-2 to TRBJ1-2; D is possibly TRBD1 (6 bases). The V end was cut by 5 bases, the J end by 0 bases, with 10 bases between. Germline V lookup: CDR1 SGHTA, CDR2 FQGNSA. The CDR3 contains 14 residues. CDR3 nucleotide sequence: TGTGCCAGCAGCAGACAGGTGACTAACTATGGCTACACCTTC. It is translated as CASSRQVTNYGYTF.

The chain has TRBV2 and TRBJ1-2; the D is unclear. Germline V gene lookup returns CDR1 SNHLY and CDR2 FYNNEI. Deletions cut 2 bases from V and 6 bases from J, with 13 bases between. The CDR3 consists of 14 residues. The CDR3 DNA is TGTGCCAGCAGTGAATTACAGCTCCGTCATGGCTACACCTTC. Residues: CASSELQLRHGYTF.

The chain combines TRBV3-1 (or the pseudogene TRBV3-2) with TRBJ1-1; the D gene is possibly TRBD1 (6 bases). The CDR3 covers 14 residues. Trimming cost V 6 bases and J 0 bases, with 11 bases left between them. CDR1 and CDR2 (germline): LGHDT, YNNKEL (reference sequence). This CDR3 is CASRSDSMNTEAFF. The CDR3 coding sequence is TGTGCCAGCAGATCGGACAGCATGAACACTGAAGCTTTCTTT.

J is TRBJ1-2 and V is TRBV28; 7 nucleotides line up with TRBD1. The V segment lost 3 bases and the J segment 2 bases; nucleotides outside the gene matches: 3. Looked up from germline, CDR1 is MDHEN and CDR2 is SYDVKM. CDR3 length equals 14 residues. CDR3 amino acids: CASSFAGGNYGYTF. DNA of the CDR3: TGTGCCAGCAGTTTTGCAGGGGGGAACTATGGCTACACCTTC.

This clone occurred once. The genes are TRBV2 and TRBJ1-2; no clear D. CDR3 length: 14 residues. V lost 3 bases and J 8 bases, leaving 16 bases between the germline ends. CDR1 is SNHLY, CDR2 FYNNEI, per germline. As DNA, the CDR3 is TGTGCCAGCAGTGATTCCCCTCTACGCGGGGGCTACACCTTC. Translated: CASSDSPLRGGYTF.

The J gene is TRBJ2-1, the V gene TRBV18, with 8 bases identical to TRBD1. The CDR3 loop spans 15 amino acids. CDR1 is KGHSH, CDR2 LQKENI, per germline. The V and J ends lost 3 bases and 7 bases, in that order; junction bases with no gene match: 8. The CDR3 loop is CASSPPGTGSNEQFF. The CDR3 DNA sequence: TGTGCCAGCTCACCCCCCGGGACAGGTAGTAATGAGCAGTTCTTC.

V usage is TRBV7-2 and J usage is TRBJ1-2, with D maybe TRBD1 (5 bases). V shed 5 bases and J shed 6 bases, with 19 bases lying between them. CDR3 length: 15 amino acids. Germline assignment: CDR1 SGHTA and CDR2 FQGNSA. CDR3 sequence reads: CASSPHLGGVNGYTF. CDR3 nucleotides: TGTGCCAGCAGCCCCCACCTGGGAGGGGTTAATGGCTACACCTTC. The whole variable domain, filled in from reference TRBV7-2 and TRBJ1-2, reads GAGVSQSPSNKVTEKGKDVELRCDPISGHTALYWYRQSLGQGLEFLIYFQGNSAPDKSGLPSDRFSAERTGGSVSTLTIQRTQQEDSAVYLCASSPHLGGVNGYTFGSGTRLTVV.

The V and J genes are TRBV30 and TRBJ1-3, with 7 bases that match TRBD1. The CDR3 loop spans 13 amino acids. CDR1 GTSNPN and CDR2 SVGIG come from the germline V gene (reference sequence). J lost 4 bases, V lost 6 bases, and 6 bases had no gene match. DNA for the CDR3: TGTGCCTGCCAGACAGGGTTCGGAAACACCATATATTTT. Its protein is CACQTGFGNTIYF.

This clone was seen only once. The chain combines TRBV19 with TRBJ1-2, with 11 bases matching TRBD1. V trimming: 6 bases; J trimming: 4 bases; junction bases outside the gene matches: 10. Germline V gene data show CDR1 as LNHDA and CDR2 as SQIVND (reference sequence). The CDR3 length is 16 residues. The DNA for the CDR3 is TGTGCCAGTAGCCCAGAGGGACAGGGGGGCTCCTATGGCTACACCTTC. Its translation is CASSPEGQGGSYGYTF.

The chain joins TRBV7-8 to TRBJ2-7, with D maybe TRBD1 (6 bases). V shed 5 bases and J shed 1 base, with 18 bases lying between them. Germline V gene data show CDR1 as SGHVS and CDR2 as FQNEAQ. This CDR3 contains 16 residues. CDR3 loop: CASSPHLQGGSYEQYF. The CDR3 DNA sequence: TGTGCCAGCAGCCCGCATCTACAGGGTGGGTCCTACGAGCAGTACTTC.

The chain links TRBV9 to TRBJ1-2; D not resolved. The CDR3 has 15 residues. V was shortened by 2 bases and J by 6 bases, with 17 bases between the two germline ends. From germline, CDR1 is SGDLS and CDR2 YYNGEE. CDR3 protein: CASSVIPPGRDGYTF. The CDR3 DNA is TGTGCCAGCAGCGTCATTCCTCCTGGGAGGGATGGCTACACCTTC. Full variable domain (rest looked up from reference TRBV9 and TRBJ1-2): DSGVTQTPKHLITATGQRVTLRCSPRSGDLSVYWYQQSLDQGLQFLIQYYNGEERAKGNILERFSAQQFPDLHSELNLSSLELGDSALYFCASSVIPPGRDGYTFGSGTRLTVV.

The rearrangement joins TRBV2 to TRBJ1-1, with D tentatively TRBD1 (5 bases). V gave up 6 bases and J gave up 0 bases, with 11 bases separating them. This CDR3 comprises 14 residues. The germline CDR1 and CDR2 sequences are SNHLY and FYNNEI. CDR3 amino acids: CASRRQRMNTEAFF. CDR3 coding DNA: TGTGCCAGCAGACGACAGAGGATGAACACTGAAGCTTTCTTT.

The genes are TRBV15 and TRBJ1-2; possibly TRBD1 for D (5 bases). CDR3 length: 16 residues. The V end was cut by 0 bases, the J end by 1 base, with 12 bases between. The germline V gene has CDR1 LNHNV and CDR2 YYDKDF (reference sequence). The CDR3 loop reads CATSRDAPDSNYGYTF. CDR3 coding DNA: TGTGCCACCAGCAGAGATGCCCCCGACAGTAACTATGGCTACACCTTC. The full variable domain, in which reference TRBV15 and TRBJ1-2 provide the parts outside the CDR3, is DAMVIQNPRYQVTQFGKPVTLSCSQTLNHNVMYWYQQKSSQAPKLLFHYYDKDFNNEADTPDNFQSRRPNTSFCFLDIRSPGLGDTAMYLCATSRDAPDSNYGYTFGSGTRLTVV.

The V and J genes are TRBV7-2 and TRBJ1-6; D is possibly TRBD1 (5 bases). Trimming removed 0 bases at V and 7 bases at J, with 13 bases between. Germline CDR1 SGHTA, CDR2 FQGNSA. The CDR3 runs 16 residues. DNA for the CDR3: TGTGCCAGCAGCTTAGCGCCGGCAGGGCACAATTCACCCCTCCACTTT. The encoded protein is CASSLAPAGHNSPLHF. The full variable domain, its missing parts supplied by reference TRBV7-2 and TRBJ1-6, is GAGVSQSPSNKVTEKGKDVELRCDPISGHTALYWYRQSLGQGLEFLIYFQGNSAPDKSGLPSDRFSAERTGGSVSTLTIQRTQQEDSAVYLCASSLAPAGHNSPLHFGNGTRLTVT.

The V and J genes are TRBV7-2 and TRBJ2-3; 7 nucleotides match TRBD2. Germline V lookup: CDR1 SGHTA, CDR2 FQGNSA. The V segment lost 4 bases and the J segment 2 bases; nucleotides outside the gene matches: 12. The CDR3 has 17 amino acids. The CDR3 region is CASSSGLAARPTDTQYF. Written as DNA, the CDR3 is TGTGCCAGCAGCTCCGGGCTAGCGGCCAGACCCACAGATACGCAGTATTTT.

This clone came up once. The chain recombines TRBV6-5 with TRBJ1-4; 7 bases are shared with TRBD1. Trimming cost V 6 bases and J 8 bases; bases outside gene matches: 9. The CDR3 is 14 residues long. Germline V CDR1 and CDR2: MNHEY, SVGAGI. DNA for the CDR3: TGTGCCAGCAGCGCCACAGGGGTCGGGGAAAAACTGTTTTTT. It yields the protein CASSATGVGEKLFF.